Following are 11 T cell receptor beta chains from one sample sequenced in a study of T cell repertoires in cytomegalovirus infection. Using its own MiXCR run on the reads, TCRdb lists one record per CDR3 protein. The repertoire consists of under 850,000 distinct CDR3 sequences, with roughly 30% occurring once and the leading ten covering over 15%. Their recognized antigens are unknown. The sample was cultured PBMCs, taken from culture after CMV antigen stimulation. All receptors come from a human donor in good health (CMV status not recorded). Some clones in this sample may be carry-over from other donors' samples.

Of note for this clonotype: The conserved phenylalanine or tryptophan normally closing the CDR3 is absent here, so this likely arose from a read error. The gene calls are TRBV18 and TRBJ2-1, with 7 nucleotides matching TRBD1. Trimming cost V 6 bases and J 1 base; bases outside gene matches: 3. Germline V lookup: CDR1 KGHSH, CDR2 LQKENI. The CDR3 consists of 14 residues. This CDR3 reads CASSRDSSYNEQFS. The CDR3 nucleotides are TGTGCCAGCTCTCGGGACAGTTCCTACAATGAGCAGTTCTCC.

The chain employs TRBV7-2 and TRBJ2-7; D is ambiguous. CDR1 is SGHTA, CDR2 FQGNSA, per germline. This CDR3 comprises 14 residues. The V gene lost 1 base and the J gene lost 2 bases, with 9 bases spanning the gap. The chain's CDR3 is CASSLVPPTYEQYF. CDR3 DNA sequence: TGTGCCAGCAGCTTAGTTCCGCCTACCTACGAGCAGTACTTC.

V and J are TRBV6-6 and TRBJ2-3; possibly TRBD1 for D (6 bases). V was clipped by 6 bases and J by 2 bases, with 15 bases between them. The CDR3 loop spans 15 amino acids. Per the germline V gene, CDR1 is MNHNY and CDR2 is SVGAGI (reference sequence). Written as DNA, the CDR3 is TGTGCCAGCAGCCTACAGGGAACTTTCACAGATACGCAGTATTTT. Translated, it gives CASSLQGTFTDTQYF.

J is TRBJ2-1 and V is TRBV7-9, with D possibly TRBD2 on 6 matching bases. CDR3 length: 14 amino acids. Trimming took 6 bases from V and 7 from J, leaving 16 bases between them. Germline V gene data show CDR1 as SEHNR and CDR2 as FQNEAQ (reference sequence). In nucleotides, the CDR3 is TGTGCCAGCAGGGGGCGGGAACGAAAAAATGAGCAGTTCTTC. This sequence encodes CASRGRERKNEQFF.

This clonotype showed up just a few times. CDR3 coding DNA: TGTGCCAGTTCACCCGGGACTAGCGGAGAAAACTACGAGCAGTACTTC. Protein product: CASSPGTSGENYEQYF. This chain joins TRBV6-7 and TRBJ2-7; the match to TRBD2 covers 11 bases. TRBV6-7 has ORF status, its function being uncertain. V lost 9 bases to trimming and J lost 3 bases; unmatched junction nucleotides: 13. The CDR3 spans 16 residues.

This clonotype was found many times. V usage is TRBV7-6 and J usage is TRBJ2-7; D is uncertain. V lost 2 bases to trimming and J lost 4 bases, with 6 bases between them. The CDR3 spans 12 residues. The germline V gene encodes CDR1 SGHVS and CDR2 FNYEAQ. CDR3: CASSLYGYEQYF. CDR3 nucleotide sequence: TGTGCCAGCAGCTTATATGGGTACGAGCAGTACTTC.

The J gene is TRBJ1-5, the V gene TRBV20-1, with 8 bases aligning to TRBD1. The CDR3 totals 16 residues. CDR1 is DFQATT, CDR2 SNEGSKA, per germline (reference sequence). J was trimmed by 4 bases and V by 5 bases; bases with no gene match: 13. CDR3 sequence: CSASPIGQGMNQPQHF. The CDR3 region has the DNA TGCAGTGCTTCCCCGATTGGACAGGGCATGAATCAGCCCCAGCATTTT.

This clonotype has at least ten counts. The chain recombines TRBV7-2 with TRBJ1-3; D call uncertain. The CDR3 contains 14 residues. Germline CDR1 is SGHTA and CDR2 is FQGNSA. V was trimmed by 1 base and J by 4 bases, leaving 8 bases between them. This CDR3 reads CASSLGPLGNTIYF. As DNA, the CDR3 is TGTGCCAGCAGCTTAGGCCCCCTGGGAAACACCATATATTTT.

This chain links TRBV12-3 or TRBV12-4 with TRBJ2-1, with unresolved D. V was trimmed by 7 bases and J by 0 bases, leaving 10 bases between them. CDR3 length: 14 residues. CDR3 nucleotides: TGTGCCAGCACCGACTTAGCCTCCTACAATGAGCAGTTCTTC. Translation: CASTDLASYNEQFF.

V gene TRBV7-2 combines with J gene TRBJ2-3, with D perhaps assigned TRBD1 or TRBD2 (5 bases each). Germline CDR1 SGHTA, CDR2 FQGNSA. Trimming cost V 1 base and J 10 bases, with 9 bases left between them. This CDR3 spans 12 amino acids. The chain's CDR3 is CASSLGVGAQYF. CDR3 nucleotide sequence: TGTGCCAGCAGCTTAGGTGTGGGGGCGCAGTATTTT. Using reference TRBV7-2 and TRBJ2-3 for the parts outside the CDR3, the full variable domain is GAGVSQSPSNKVTEKGKDVELRCDPISGHTALYWYRQSLGQGLEFLIYFQGNSAPDKSGLPSDRFSAERTGGSVSTLTIQRTQQEDSAVYLCASSLGVGAQYFGPGTRLTVL.

The CDR3 sequence: CASSERGASEQYF. The CDR3 DNA follows: TGTGCCAGCAGTGAACGGGGGGCGTCCGAGCAGTACTTC. The chain is built from TRBV6-1 and TRBJ2-7; tentatively, D is TRBD2 (7 bases). The length of the CDR3 is 13 residues. Trimming stripped 2 bases from V and 6 bases from J, with 11 bases between. Germline lookup yields CDR1 MNHNS and CDR2 SASEGT.